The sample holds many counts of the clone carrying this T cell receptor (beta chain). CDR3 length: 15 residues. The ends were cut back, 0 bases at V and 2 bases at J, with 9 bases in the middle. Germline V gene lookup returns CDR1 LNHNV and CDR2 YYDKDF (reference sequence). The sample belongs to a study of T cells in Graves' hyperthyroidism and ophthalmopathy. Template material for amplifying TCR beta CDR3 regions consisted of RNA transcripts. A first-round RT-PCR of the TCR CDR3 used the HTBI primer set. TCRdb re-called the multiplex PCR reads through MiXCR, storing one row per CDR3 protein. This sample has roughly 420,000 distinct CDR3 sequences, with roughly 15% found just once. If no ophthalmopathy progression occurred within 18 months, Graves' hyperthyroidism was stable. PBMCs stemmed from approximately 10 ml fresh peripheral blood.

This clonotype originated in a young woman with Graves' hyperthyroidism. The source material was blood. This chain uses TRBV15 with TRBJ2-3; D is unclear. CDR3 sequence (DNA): TGTGCCACCAGCAGAGATGGGGTTTACACAGATACGCAGTATTTT. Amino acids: CATSRDGVYTDTQYF.